These T cell receptor beta chains were read from a single sample in a study of low-dose radiotherapy and immunotherapy resistance in tumors. From the reads, TCRdb called clonotypes with MiXCR, one entry per CDR3 protein. The sample yields approximately 84,000 distinct CDR3 sequences, about a sixth seen once. This sample comprised PBMCs, obtained after low-dose radiotherapy plus immunotherapy. The receptors originated from a male donor with prostate cancer. Both conserved end residues are part of each CDR3. The order of the fields is V gene, D gene, clone size, J gene, CDR3 DNA, CDR3 protein. The D gene is left open where the match is weak. Size is omitted from some rows. Given values are once, few, many or a class for expanded clones.

TRBV7-6	.	many	TRBJ2-7	TGTGCCAGCAGCATCTCAGAAGGGGGAAACTCCTACGAGCAGTACTTC	CASSISEGGNSYEQYF
TRBV5-1	TRBD1	many	TRBJ1-6	TGCGCCAGCAGCTTGGCCGGAGACAGGGGAGGAAGAAATTCACCCCTCCACTTT	CASSLAGDRGGRNSPLHF
TRBV20-1	.	many	TRBJ2-3	TGCAGTGCTAGTAAAGCCGCAGATACGCAGTATTTT	CSASKAADTQYF
TRBV6-1	TRBD2	.	TRBJ2-7	TGTGCCAGCAAGGGGACTAGTTCCTACGAGCAGTACTTC	CASKGTSSYEQYF
TRBV20-1	.	many	TRBJ2-7	TGCAGTGCTAGAGAGTTGGGGAGTTCCTACGAGCAGTACTTC	CSARELGSSYEQYF
TRBV4-3	TRBD2	once	TRBJ2-1	TGCGCCAGCAGCAGACTAGCGGGGCTTGCCTACAATGAGCAGTTCTTC	CASSRLAGLAYNEQFF
TRBV10-3	TRBD1	many	TRBJ2-1	TGTGCCATCAGTGAGGGACAGGGGACGAATGAGCAGTTCTTC	CAISEGQGTNEQFF
TRBV20-1	.	many	TRBJ1-2	TGCAGTGCTAGAGATCGGCACAGCCTTTCGGGCTATGGCTACACCTTC	CSARDRHSLSGYGYTF
TRBV6-5	.	many	TRBJ2-1	TGTGCCAGCAGTTCCCTAGGGTTCAATGAGCAGTTCTTC	CASSSLGFNEQFF
TRBV28	.	many	TRBJ2-7	TGTGCCAGCAGTTTGGAGACACCCTACGAGCAGTACTTC	CASSLETPYEQYF
TRBV28	.	many	TRBJ2-4	TGTGCCAGCAGTTCTACGAGACAGCTAGCCAAAAACATTCAGTACTTC	CASSSTRQLAKNIQYF
TRBV18	.	many	TRBJ2-1	TGTGCCAGCTCCCCCCCCTCAACAGGGAGCTCCTACAATGAGCAGTTCTTC	CASSPPSTGSSYNEQFF
TRBV12-3/TRBV12-4	.	few	TRBJ2-7	TGTGCCAGCAGGTTAGCAGCCTCCTACGAGCAGTACTTC	CASRLAASYEQYF
TRBV4-3	.	many	TRBJ2-2	TGCGCCAGCAGCCAGGATAGTGGTACCGGGGAGCTGTTTTTT	CASSQDSGTGELFF
TRBV20-1	.	many	TRBJ2-1	TGCAGTGCTAGAGATCTAGAACACGGGACTCTAGGTACGGATGAGCAGTTCTTC	CSARDLEHGTLGTDEQFF
TRBV19	TRBD2	.	TRBJ2-1	TGTGCCAGTAGTTCACTAGGGACTAGCGGGGACTACAATGAGCAGTTCTTC	CASSSLGTSGDYNEQFF
TRBV20-1	TRBD2	.	TRBJ2-1	TGCAGTGCTCCCACGGGGGGTCTAGCGGACTACTACAATGAGCAGTTCTTC	CSAPTGGLADYYNEQFF
TRBV11-2	.	many	TRBJ2-1	TGTGCCAGCAGCTTAGATCTCCAGACTGAGCAGTTCTTC	CASSLDLQTEQFF
TRBV29-1	.	many	TRBJ2-7	TGCAGCGTTGAAGACAGGGCCTACGAGCAGTACTTC	CSVEDRAYEQYF
TRBV6-2/TRBV6-3	TRBD1	many	TRBJ2-1	TGTGCCACCCTGACAGGGATTGGTGGCAATGAGCAGTTCTTC	CATLTGIGGNEQFF
TRBV5-1	TRBD1	many	TRBJ2-2	TGCGCCAGCACCCGACAGGGATCCGGGGAGCTGTTTTTT	CASTRQGSGELFF
TRBV5-1	.	many	TRBJ2-7	TGTGCCAGCAGCAGTCAGGGGTTCTACGAGCAGTACTTC	CASSSQGFYEQYF
TRBV4-1	.	.	TRBJ2-3	TGCGCCAGCAGTCCCTTCAGCGGTAACACAGATACGCAGTATTTT	CASSPFSGNTDTQYF
TRBV7-2	.	once	TRBJ2-7	TGTGCCAGCAGCTTAGGCGGCGGCAATGAGCAGTACTTC	CASSLGGGNEQYF
TRBV11-2	.	many	TRBJ1-4	TGTGCCAGCAGCTTTGGCAGCAGCGAAGGGCTGTTTTTT	CASSFGSSEGLFF
TRBV7-2	.	many	TRBJ2-7	TGTGCCAGCAGCTGGGGACTTTCCTTCGAGCAGTACTTC	CASSWGLSFEQYF
TRBV12-3/TRBV12-4	.	many	TRBJ2-7	TGTGCCAGCAGCTCCAGCGCGGTCTCCTACGAGCAGTACTTC	CASSSSAVSYEQYF
TRBV5-1	TRBD2	.	TRBJ2-7	TGCGCCAGCAGCTGGGGACTAGCGGTTTACGAGCAGTACTTC	CASSWGLAVYEQYF
TRBV6-2/TRBV6-3	TRBD2	.	TRBJ2-2	TGTGCCAGTGGAGGACTAGCGGATCTCACCGGGGAGCTGTTTTTT	CASGGLADLTGELFF
TRBV28	TRBD2	many	TRBJ2-5	TGTGCCAGCAGCCCACTAGCGGGACTACAAGAGACCCAGTACTTC	CASSPLAGLQETQYF
TRBV7-8	.	many	TRBJ2-1	TGTGCCAGCATCCTCTCGACCGGGCACTACAATGAGCAGTTCTTC	CASILSTGHYNEQFF
TRBV12-3/TRBV12-4	TRBD2	many	TRBJ2-7	TGTGCCAGCAGGGGGGGGGGACTAGCGGGAGTTGTCACCTACGAGCAGTACTTC	CASRGGGLAGVVTYEQYF
TRBV6-6	.	many	TRBJ2-5	TGTGCCAGCACTCCCAGATTCCAAGAGACCCAGTACTTC	CASTPRFQETQYF
TRBV4-3	TRBD1	many	TRBJ2-5	TGCGCCAGCAGCCAAGTGGGCCAGGGGGCCTCCCAAGAGACCCAGTACTTC	CASSQVGQGASQETQYF
TRBV28	.	many	TRBJ2-5	TGTGCCAGCAGTCCGATCGGCGGGGACCAGTACTTC	CASSPIGGDQYF
TRBV2	.	many	TRBJ2-3	TGTGCCAGCAGGGTCCGGGCGGGTGGCACAGATACGCAGTATTTT	CASRVRAGGTDTQYF
TRBV7-2	.	.	TRBJ2-3	TGTGCCAGCAGCTTAGGGCGGGGCTACACAGATACGCAGTATTTT	CASSLGRGYTDTQYF
TRBV11-2	.	many	TRBJ1-1	TGTGCCAGCAGGTTGGCGGGTGTTCACACTGAAGCTTTCTTT	CASRLAGVHTEAFF
TRBV20-1	.	many	TRBJ2-7	TGCAGTGCTAGAGTTTTGAGGGACGAGCAGTACTTC	CSARVLRDEQYF
TRBV20-1	TRBD2	many	TRBJ2-1	TGCAGTGCGGCGGGACTAGCGGGAGGGGGGACGTCTACTGATGAGCAGTTCTTC	CSAAGLAGGGTSTDEQFF
TRBV28	.	many	TRBJ2-7	TGTGCCAGCAGTATCGCAGGAGGGGGAGCTAGTTACGAGCAGTACTTC	CASSIAGGGASYEQYF
TRBV14	.	many	TRBJ2-4	TGTGCCAGCAGCTTTGGCGCCGAAATAGCCAAAAACATTCAGTACTTC	CASSFGAEIAKNIQYF
TRBV5-4	.	many	TRBJ2-7	TGTGCCAGCAGCTTTGGTGGGGGGCTCGGCGAGCAGTACTTC	CASSFGGGLGEQYF
TRBV5-6	.	many	TRBJ1-4	TGTGCCAGCAGCTTGTACAGCGCTCCTAATGAAAAACTGTTTTTT	CASSLYSAPNEKLFF
TRBV29-1	.	many	TRBJ2-7	TGCAGCGTTGTAAAGGGGGACGGGGTCGAGCAGTACTTC	CSVVKGDGVEQYF
TRBV5-6	TRBD1	many	TRBJ1-5	TGTGCCAGCAGCCTACAGGGGACCAACAATCAGCCCCAGCATTTT	CASSLQGTNNQPQHF
TRBV20-1	.	.	TRBJ1-1	TGCAGTGCTAGTGGAGGCTCCAGACAGGCTGAAGCTTTCTTT	CSASGGSRQAEAFF
TRBV3-1	.	.	TRBJ1-1	TGTGCCAGCAGCCAAGGTGACAGCAATCCTTTGTTGAACACTGAAGCTTTCTTT	CASSQGDSNPLLNTEAFF
TRBV20-1	.	.	TRBJ2-3	TGCAGTGCCCACGGAAGCACAGATACGCAGTATTTT	CSAHGSTDTQYF
TRBV18	.	.	TRBJ2-4	TGTGCCAGCTCACCACTCGCGACATACTCCGAAAACATTCAGTACTTC	CASSPLATYSENIQYF
TRBV28	.	few	TRBJ1-1	TGTGCCAGCAGTTTCCGTAGGGAAGGAAACACTGAAGCTTTCTTT	CASSFRREGNTEAFF
TRBV27	TRBD2	many	TRBJ2-4	TGTGCCAGCAGGCTATGGGCTAGCGGATCCAAAAACATTCAGTACTTC	CASRLWASGSKNIQYF
TRBV7-9	TRBD2	.	TRBJ2-1	TGTGCCAGCAGCCGAAAGGGACCAGCGGGAGTAAGTGAGCAGTCCTTC	CASSRKGPAGVSEQSF
TRBV20-1	.	many	TRBJ2-1	TGCAGTGCCCACAAGACGGGGCTGAATGAGCAGTTCTTC	CSAHKTGLNEQFF
TRBV6-5	TRBD1	many	TRBJ1-4	TGTGCCAGCAGTTTCTCGACAGGGTTGGGTGAAAAACTGTTTTTT	CASSFSTGLGEKLFF
TRBV24-1	.	.	TRBJ2-4	TGTGCCACCAGTGATGGGGCCGGGAACATTCAGTACTTC	CATSDGAGNIQYF
TRBV20-1	TRBD1	many	TRBJ1-5	TGCAGTGCTAGAGATCTTGGGAGGACAGGGGGCGCGGGCAATCAGCCCCAGCATTTT	CSARDLGRTGGAGNQPQHF